A single sample gave rise to the 18 T cell receptor beta chains below, sequenced in a study of T cell repertoires in cytomegalovirus infection (dated by TCRdb to between 2017 and 2020). What the treatment or condition label conveys for this sample: in vitro stimulation with specific CMV peptide epitopes to enrich CMV-specific T cells. This sample was sequenced with an Illumina HiSeq 1500. Using fastp trimming at Q25 and MiXCR clonotype assembly, TCRdb reanalyzed the public sequencing data and kept in-frame beta chains. Here each entry gathers all rows of one CDR3 protein and keeps the most common genes and DNA. The sample data list some 940,000 distinct CDR3 sequences, and roughly 30% of these were observed just once. Roughly an eighth of the sample lies in the top ten. For these receptors, no antigen is known. Sequenced here: cultured CD8+ T cells from PBMCs, sampled from culture after CMV antigen stimulation. The receptor source for this set is a human donor in good health (CMV status not recorded). Some clones in this sample may be carry-over from other donors' samples.

This clonotype was seen repeatedly, ten times or more. V usage is TRBV7-2 and J usage is TRBJ2-4; the D is unclear. The CDR3 totals 12 residues. Germline CDR1 SGHTA, CDR2 FQGNSA. V lost 1 base and J 9 bases, leaving 7 bases between the germline ends. The CDR3 DNA follows: TGTGCCAGCAGCTTAGGCGGTACCATTCAGTACTTC. Encoded protein: CASSLGGTIQYF.

This chain joins TRBV13 and TRBJ2-7; D is uncertain. Germline V lookup: CDR1 PRHDT, CDR2 FYEKMQ (reference sequence). The V end lost 4 bases, the J end lost 0 bases, and 13 bases lay between the germline ends. The CDR3 consists of 15 residues. CDR3 in amino acids: CASSSRWTNSYEQYF. The CDR3 nucleotides read TGTGCCAGCAGCTCCAGATGGACCAACTCCTACGAGCAGTACTTC.

CDR3 sequence: CASSLYMGARDTEAFF. CDR3 bases: TGTGCCAGCAGTTTATACATGGGGGCTCGGGACACTGAAGCTTTCTTT. V gene TRBV27 combines with J gene TRBJ1-1; D may be TRBD1 (6 bases). The CDR3 is 16 residues long. The V end lost 1 base, the J end lost 3 bases, and 15 bases lay between the germline ends. Germline CDR1 is MNHEY and CDR2 is SMNVEV (reference sequence).

Many counts were recorded for this clonotype. The chain combines TRBV7-6 with TRBJ2-2; TRBD1 aligns across 7 bases. Trimming cost V 5 bases and J 3 bases; bases outside gene matches: 9. Germline V lookup: CDR1 SGHVS, CDR2 FNYEAQ. CDR3 length equals 16 residues. The CDR3 DNA follows: TGTGCCAGCAGCCCCGTACAGGGGAAGCACACCGGGGAGCTGTTTTTT. This sequence encodes CASSPVQGKHTGELFF.

This clonotype has a handful of counts. The V gene is TRBV12-3 or TRBV12-4, the J gene TRBJ1-2; no clear D gene. Trimming left V 1 base short and J 13 bases short, with 13 bases between. CDR3 length: 12 amino acids. The CDR3 loop reads CASSLDPSDVTF. CDR3 bases: TGTGCCAGCAGTTTAGACCCGTCGGACGTCACCTTC.

As DNA, the CDR3 is TGTGCCAGCAGCCACCGTGGGGGGGCCAATGAGCAGTTCTTC. It yields the protein CASSHRGGANEQFF. The rearrangement links TRBV12-3 or TRBV12-4 to TRBJ2-1; D is perhaps TRBD2 (7 bases). V shed 6 bases and J shed 6 bases, with 15 bases lying between them. The CDR3 has 14 amino acids.

V usage is TRBV7-9 and J usage is TRBJ2-1; D may be TRBD1 or TRBD2 (5 bases each). The CDR3 is 14 residues long. Per germline, CDR1 SEHNR and CDR2 FQNEAQ (reference sequence). V was trimmed by 5 bases and J by 9 bases, leaving 17 bases between them. The CDR3 here is CASSPLPLGVEQFF. The DNA for the CDR3 is TGTGCCAGCAGCCCTCTTCCTTTGGGGGTTGAGCAGTTCTTC.

This rearrangement joins TRBV10-1 to TRBJ2-2; 9 positions match TRBD2. V trimming: 4 bases; J trimming: 8 bases; junction bases outside the gene matches: 17. The CDR3 has 18 amino acids. Per germline, CDR1 WNHNN and CDR2 SYGVQD (reference sequence). As DNA, the CDR3 is TGCGCCAGCAGTGGCCGGCGGAGCGGGGGGCCTGAGGTGGGGGAGCTGTTTTTT. Translation: CASSGRRSGGPEVGELFF.

The sample holds many counts of this clonotype. The V gene is TRBV6-1, the J gene TRBJ1-2, with TRBD1 as a possible D gene (6 bases). V lost 7 bases to trimming and J lost 4 bases, with 16 bases between them. The CDR3 has 14 residues. In germline, CDR1 is MNHNS, CDR2 SASEGT. As DNA, the CDR3 is TGTGCCAGCACTGACAGCCGACAGGTCTATGGCTACACCTTC. Protein product: CASTDSRQVYGYTF.

The V gene is TRBV19, the J gene TRBJ2-3; tentative D call: TRBD1 (5 bases). The germline gives CDR1 LNHDA, CDR2 SQIVND (reference sequence). V lost 3 bases to trimming and J lost 1 base, with 17 bases between them. The CDR3 totals 17 residues. CDR3 coding DNA: TGTGCCAGTAGTATGGCGTGGGGCCCTGCCCGCACAGATACGCAGTATTTT. Encoded protein: CASSMAWGPARTDTQYF. Full variable domain (remainder filled in from reference TRBV19 and TRBJ2-3): DGGITQSPKYLFRKEGQNVTLSCEQNLNHDAMYWYRQDPGQGLRLIYYSQIVNDFQKGDIAEGYSVSREKKESFPLTVTSAQKNPTAFYLCASSMAWGPARTDTQYFGPGTRLTVL.

In this sample, this clonotype turned up many times. The V and J genes are TRBV4-2 and TRBJ2-5; no reliable D call. The CDR3 is 13 amino acids. V was shortened by 0 bases and J by 5 bases, with 7 bases between the two germline ends. Germline CDR1 reads LGHNA; CDR2 reads YNFKEQ. CDR3 amino acids: CASSQEGWETQYF. Here the CDR3 DNA reads TGTGCCAGCAGCCAAGAAGGATGGGAGACCCAGTACTTC.

This clonotype showed up many times. The chain combines TRBV7-6 with TRBJ2-2; a weak D match, TRBD1 (5 bases). This CDR3 comprises 16 residues. Trimming shortened V by 1 base and J by 5 bases, and 14 bases separated the two germline ends. CDR1 and CDR2 from the germline V gene are SGHVS and FNYEAQ. CDR3 sequence: CASSLEIATATGELFF. As DNA, the CDR3 is TGTGCCAGCAGCTTAGAAATCGCGACAGCGACCGGGGAGCTGTTTTTT.

The sample holds a few counts of this clonotype. The V and J genes are TRBV5-8 and TRBJ1-6; 8 bases are a match to TRBD1. This CDR3 comprises 15 residues. The germline V gene encodes CDR1 SGHTS and CDR2 YDEGEE. V lost 6 bases, J lost 7 bases, and 9 bases stayed unmatched. The CDR3 protein is CASTGTGHNNSPLHF. CDR3 nucleotide sequence: TGTGCCAGCACAGGGACAGGCCACAACAATTCACCCCTCCACTTT.

The rearrangement uses TRBV5-5 and TRBJ2-7; 10 bases align to TRBD1. This CDR3 spans 13 amino acids. Looked up from germline, CDR1 is SGHKS and CDR2 is YYEKEE (reference sequence). After removal of 4 bases from V and 6 bases from J, the junction contained 4 bases not matched to a gene. The DNA of the CDR3 is TGTGCCAGCAGCGCGGACAGGGGGTTCGAGCAGTACGTC. It encodes CASSADRGFEQYV.

Note on this clonotype: Given a much more abundant clone one base away, this may be a read error. The chain has TRBV11-2 and TRBJ2-5, with 10 positions matching TRBD1. This CDR3 region has 15 residues. Germline-derived CDR1 and CDR2 are SGHAT and FQNNGV. DNA for the CDR3: TGTGCCAACAGCAGAGGACAGGGGGGGGAAGAGACCCAGTACTTC. It codes for CANSRGQGGEETQYF.

This clonotype appeared a few times. The genes are TRBV28 and TRBJ2-1; the match to TRBD2 covers 13 bases. V trimming: 7 bases; J trimming: 8 bases; junction bases outside the gene matches: 8. The germline V gene has CDR1 MDHEN and CDR2 SYDVKM. The CDR3 runs 15 residues. CDR3 sequence: CASTLLAGGYDEQFF. The CDR3 DNA reads as TGTGCCAGCACCCTACTAGCGGGGGGGTACGATGAGCAGTTCTTC.

This clonotype was counted between two and nine times. The genes are TRBV12-3 or TRBV12-4 and TRBJ2-1; maybe TRBD2 (6 bases). Trimming pared 9 bases from V and 4 bases from J, leaving 16 bases between. The CDR3 has 14 residues. The CDR3 region is CASLGGPHYNEQFF. As DNA, the CDR3 is TGTGCCAGTCTGGGGGGACCGCATTACAATGAGCAGTTCTTC.

This clonotype has more than one count but fewer than ten. V usage is TRBV27 and J usage is TRBJ1-1; 8 bases agree with TRBD1. Looked up from germline, CDR1 is MNHEY and CDR2 is SMNVEV (reference sequence). This CDR3 is 15 amino acids long. Trimming cost V 6 bases and J 2 bases; bases outside gene matches: 8. DNA for the CDR3: TGTGCCAGCAGCCAGATGGACAGGGTAAACACTGAAGCTTTCTTT. Translation gives CASSQMDRVNTEAFF.